These T cell receptor beta chains were read from a single sample in a study of blood T cell repertoires in COVID-19. Produced via immunoSEQ multiplex PCR; TCRdb's table is partial and in-frame only. The profile shows approximately 100,000 clones, 86% of them singletons. The sample taken for sequencing was peripheral blood. These receptors originate from a man aged 45 to 65 with acute or convalescent COVID-19. Each CDR3 is given with its conserved first and last residue. The D gene is left open where the match is weak. Only some rows state a clone size, as once, few, many or a class for expanded clones.

clone_size: .; j_call: TRBJ2-3; d_call: TRBD2; v_call: TRBV29-1; cdr3_aa: CSVLLLAGSTDTQYF; cdr3_nt: TGCAGCGTTCTTCTACTAGCGGGGAGTACAGATACGCAGTATTTT
clone_size: .; j_call: TRBJ1-2; d_call: .; v_call: TRBV19; cdr3_aa: CASSPPGSRSYGYTF; cdr3_nt: TGTGCCAGTAGTCCCCCGGGGTCGAGGAGCTATGGCTACACCTTC
clone_size: .; j_call: TRBJ2-1; d_call: TRBD2; v_call: TRBV2; cdr3_aa: CASIGTRERDEQFF; cdr3_nt: TGTGCCAGCATTGGGACTAGGGAACGGGATGAGCAGTTCTTC
clone_size: .; j_call: TRBJ2-2; d_call: .; v_call: TRBV3-1/TRBV3-2; cdr3_aa: CASGGHGGPGELFF; cdr3_nt: TGTGCCAGCGGAGGACATGGAGGGCCCGGGGAGCTGTTTTTT
clone_size: .; j_call: TRBJ2-5; d_call: TRBD2; v_call: TRBV11-2; cdr3_aa: CASSMISPFGREGETQYF; cdr3_nt: TGTGCCAGCAGCATGATATCCCCATTTGGGCGGGAGGGGGAGACCCAGTACTTC
clone_size: .; j_call: TRBJ1-2; d_call: TRBD1; v_call: TRBV14; cdr3_aa: CASSQAGTAGFYGYTF; cdr3_nt: TGTGCCAGCAGCCAAGCTGGGACAGCGGGTTTCTATGGCTACACCTTC
clone_size: few; j_call: TRBJ2-3; d_call: TRBD2; v_call: TRBV11-2; cdr3_aa: CASSPTSGSSYRQYF; cdr3_nt: TGTGCCAGCAGCCCGACTAGCGGGAGCTCTTACCGACAGTATTTT
clone_size: few; j_call: TRBJ2-7; d_call: TRBD2; v_call: TRBV18; cdr3_aa: CASSPGGRATPYEQYF; cdr3_nt: TGTGCCAGCTCACCGGGCGGGAGGGCTACTCCCTACGAGCAGTACTTC
clone_size: .; j_call: TRBJ1-2; d_call: .; v_call: TRBV6-6; cdr3_aa: CASSSTNYGYTF; cdr3_nt: TGTGCCAGCAGTTCCACTAACTATGGCTACACCTTC
clone_size: .; j_call: TRBJ1-2; d_call: .; v_call: TRBV6-6; cdr3_aa: CASSAPPGGAYGYTF; cdr3_nt: TGTGCCAGCAGTGCTCCCCCTGGGGGGGCCTATGGCTACACCTTC
clone_size: .; j_call: TRBJ1-4; d_call: .; v_call: TRBV29-1; cdr3_aa: CSVRTPNEKLFF; cdr3_nt: TGCAGCGTTAGGACACCTAATGAAAAACTGTTTTTT
clone_size: .; j_call: TRBJ2-1; d_call: TRBD2; v_call: TRBV19; cdr3_aa: CASSSGLGMNYNEQFF; cdr3_nt: TGTGCCAGTAGTTCGGGACTAGGGATGAACTACAATGAGCAGTTCTTC
clone_size: .; j_call: TRBJ2-7; d_call: TRBD1; v_call: TRBV4-1; cdr3_aa: CASSRKGQGGYEQYF; cdr3_nt: TGCGCCAGCAGCAGGAAGGGACAGGGGGGCTACGAGCAGTACTTC
clone_size: .; j_call: TRBJ2-1; d_call: .; v_call: TRBV9; cdr3_aa: CASSVATRYNEQFF; cdr3_nt: TGTGCCAGCAGCGTAGCTACCCGATACAATGAGCAGTTCTTC
clone_size: .; j_call: TRBJ2-5; d_call: .; v_call: TRBV7-3; cdr3_aa: CASSPTHLGGRETQYF; cdr3_nt: TGTGCCAGCAGCCCCACCCACCTAGGGGGTCGAGAGACCCAGTACTTC
clone_size: .; j_call: TRBJ2-7; d_call: .; v_call: TRBV27; cdr3_aa: CASRKGLQNEQYF; cdr3_nt: TGTGCCAGCAGGAAGGGGTTACAAAACGAGCAGTACTTC
clone_size: few; j_call: TRBJ1-2; d_call: .; v_call: TRBV4-2; cdr3_aa: CASSPTEYYGYTF; cdr3_nt: TGTGCCAGCAGCCCCACAGAATACTATGGCTACACCTTC
clone_size: .; j_call: TRBJ1-5; d_call: .; v_call: TRBV6-5; cdr3_aa: CASSYPGRVSNQPQHF; cdr3_nt: TGTGCCAGCAGTTACCCCGGGCGGGTTAGCAATCAGCCCCAGCATTTT
clone_size: .; j_call: TRBJ1-2; d_call: TRBD1; v_call: TRBV7-9; cdr3_aa: CASSYPRDRGGGYTF; cdr3_nt: TGTGCCAGCAGCTACCCCCGGGACAGGGGAGGTGGCTACACCTTC
clone_size: .; j_call: TRBJ2-3; d_call: TRBD2; v_call: TRBV6-1; cdr3_aa: CASSEILAGGSDTQYF; cdr3_nt: TGTGCCAGCAGTGAAATCTTAGCGGGAGGATCAGATACGCAGTATTTT
clone_size: .; j_call: TRBJ2-3; d_call: TRBD2; v_call: TRBV19; cdr3_aa: CASSGRTTSTDTQYF; cdr3_nt: TGTGCCAGTTCCGGGAGGACGACTAGCACAGATACGCAGTATTTT
clone_size: .; j_call: TRBJ1-5; d_call: .; v_call: TRBV2; cdr3_aa: CASSVRWAQPQHF; cdr3_nt: TGTGCCAGCAGTGTGAGATGGGCTCAGCCCCAGCATTTT
clone_size: once; j_call: TRBJ2-7; d_call: .; v_call: TRBV7-6; cdr3_aa: CASSLRTAGPYEQYF; cdr3_nt: TGTGCCAGCAGCTTACGCACGGCAGGTCCCTACGAGCAGTACTTC
clone_size: .; j_call: TRBJ2-5; d_call: .; v_call: TRBV27; cdr3_aa: CASSLLTGDWLETQYF; cdr3_nt: TGTGCCAGCAGTTTACTCACGGGGGACTGGTTAGAGACCCAGTACTTC
clone_size: .; j_call: TRBJ2-1; d_call: TRBD2; v_call: TRBV11-2; cdr3_aa: CASSSQERESYNEQFF; cdr3_nt: TGTGCCAGCAGCTCGCAGGAGCGGGAGTCCTACAATGAGCAGTTCTTC
clone_size: .; j_call: TRBJ2-2; d_call: TRBD2; v_call: TRBV11-2; cdr3_aa: CASSLEGWSSGRETGELFF; cdr3_nt: TGTGCCAGCAGCTTAGAAGGGTGGTCTAGCGGGAGGGAAACCGGGGAGCTGTTTTTT
clone_size: .; j_call: TRBJ1-2; d_call: .; v_call: TRBV3-1/TRBV3-2; cdr3_aa: CASSQGRGGYTF; cdr3_nt: TGTGCCAGCAGCCAAGGACGGGGTGGCTACACCTTC
clone_size: .; j_call: TRBJ2-1; d_call: TRBD2; v_call: TRBV6-2/TRBV6-3; cdr3_aa: CASSDPGLAGYNEQFF; cdr3_nt: TGTGCCAGCAGTGACCCGGGACTAGCGGGTTACAATGAGCAGTTCTTC
clone_size: once; j_call: TRBJ1-2; d_call: .; v_call: TRBV2; cdr3_aa: CAGRESPGYTF; cdr3_nt: TGTGCCGGACGGGAGTCTCCCGGCTACACCTTC
clone_size: .; j_call: TRBJ1-5; d_call: TRBD1; v_call: TRBV19; cdr3_aa: CASRPRTGSVSNQPQHF; cdr3_nt: TGTGCCAGTAGACCTCGGACAGGGAGTGTAAGCAATCAGCCCCAGCATTTT
clone_size: .; j_call: TRBJ1-2; d_call: TRBD1; v_call: TRBV6-1; cdr3_aa: CASSEAKTGNLGYTF; cdr3_nt: TGTGCCAGCAGTGAAGCTAAGACAGGGAATCTTGGCTACACCTTC
clone_size: .; j_call: TRBJ1-1; d_call: .; v_call: TRBV4-1; cdr3_aa: CASYTYQGNTEAFF; cdr3_nt: TGCGCCAGTTATACTTATCAGGGGAACACTGAAGCTTTCTTT
clone_size: once; j_call: TRBJ1-2; d_call: .; v_call: TRBV27; cdr3_aa: CASSWGANYGYTF; cdr3_nt: TGTGCCAGCTCGTGGGGGGCTAACTATGGCTACACCTTC
clone_size: once; j_call: TRBJ1-5; d_call: TRBD1; v_call: TRBV19; cdr3_aa: CASSIAAGGYNNQPQHF; cdr3_nt: TGTGCCAGTAGTATAGCGGCAGGGGGCTATAACAATCAGCCCCAGCATTTT
clone_size: .; j_call: TRBJ2-5; d_call: .; v_call: TRBV12-3/TRBV12-4; cdr3_aa: CASSWEQTQYF; cdr3_nt: TGTGCCAGCAGTTGGGAGCAGACCCAGTACTTC
clone_size: .; j_call: TRBJ1-2; d_call: TRBD1; v_call: TRBV5-5; cdr3_aa: CASSSPGQSNYGYTF; cdr3_nt: TGTGCCAGCAGCTCCCCGGGACAGAGCAACTATGGCTACACCTTC
clone_size: .; j_call: TRBJ2-3; d_call: .; v_call: TRBV19; cdr3_aa: CASSGTGTDTQYF; cdr3_nt: TGTGCCAGTAGTGGGACTGGCACAGATACGCAGTATTTT
clone_size: .; j_call: TRBJ2-5; d_call: .; v_call: TRBV19; cdr3_aa: CASSPRGGRAQETQYF; cdr3_nt: TGTGCCAGTAGCCCAAGGGGCGGCCGGGCCCAAGAGACCCAGTACTTC
clone_size: .; j_call: TRBJ1-2; d_call: .; v_call: TRBV7-9; cdr3_aa: CASSLTQQDLGGGYTF; cdr3_nt: TGTGCCAGCAGCTTAACTCAACAGGACCTGGGGGGAGGCTACACCTTC
clone_size: .; j_call: TRBJ1-5; d_call: TRBD1; v_call: TRBV23-1; cdr3_aa: CASSHPSNAGQGKNQPQHF; cdr3_nt: TGCGCCAGCAGTCACCCTTCAAATGCGGGACAGGGTAAGAATCAGCCCCAGCATTTT
clone_size: .; j_call: TRBJ1-2; d_call: TRBD1; v_call: TRBV7-9; cdr3_aa: CASSLSGQGEKHGYTF; cdr3_nt: TGTGCCAGCAGCCTCTCCGGACAGGGGGAAAAGCATGGCTACACCTTC
clone_size: once; j_call: TRBJ1-2; d_call: TRBD1; v_call: TRBV6-5; cdr3_aa: CASSYTGQGSGYTF; cdr3_nt: TGTGCCAGCAGTTACACAGGACAGGGAAGTGGCTACACCTTC
clone_size: .; j_call: TRBJ2-3; d_call: .; v_call: TRBV19; cdr3_aa: CASTAGDTDTQYF; cdr3_nt: TGTGCCAGTACGGCAGGGGATACAGATACGCAGTATTTT
clone_size: .; j_call: TRBJ2-1; d_call: .; v_call: TRBV7-9; cdr3_aa: CASSTVRGKNNEQFF; cdr3_nt: TGTGCCAGCAGCACCGTGAGAGGGAAAAACAATGAGCAGTTCTTC
clone_size: once; j_call: TRBJ2-5; d_call: .; v_call: TRBV11-2; cdr3_aa: CASSSSLQQETQYF; cdr3_nt: TGTGCCAGCAGCTCCTCCCTACAGCAAGAGACCCAGTACTTC
clone_size: .; j_call: TRBJ2-7; d_call: TRBD1; v_call: TRBV2; cdr3_aa: CASRSTGQSYSYEQYF; cdr3_nt: TGTGCCAGCAGAAGTACGGGACAGTCGTACTCCTACGAGCAGTACTTC
clone_size: .; j_call: TRBJ1-4; d_call: TRBD1; v_call: TRBV5-6; cdr3_aa: CASSYGTGGNEKLFF; cdr3_nt: TGTGCCAGCAGCTACGGGACAGGGGGAAATGAAAAACTGTTTTTT
clone_size: .; j_call: TRBJ2-5; d_call: .; v_call: TRBV18; cdr3_aa: CASSARAQVWEETQYF; cdr3_nt: TGTGCCAGCTCGGCGCGTGCTCAGGTGTGGGAAGAGACCCAGTACTTC
clone_size: .; j_call: TRBJ2-1; d_call: TRBD2; v_call: TRBV19; cdr3_aa: CASSLLASGSANEQFF; cdr3_nt: TGTGCCAGTAGTCTCCTGGCGAGCGGGAGTGCAAATGAGCAGTTCTTC
clone_size: .; j_call: TRBJ1-2; d_call: .; v_call: TRBV27; cdr3_aa: CASSLGGPNYGYTF; cdr3_nt: TGTGCCAGCAGTTTAGGAGGTCCTAACTATGGCTACACCTTC